This T cell receptor beta chain was captured by sequencing in a study of OX40 agonist ivuxolimab in advanced cancers. Trimming took 8 bases from V and 0 from J; bases not matched to a gene: 14. The CDR3 extends over 18 amino acids. Looked up from germline, CDR1 is SGHVS and CDR2 is FQNEAQ. This clone was found once. Sequencing was performed with immunoSEQ multiplex PCR; in TCRdb, only in-frame clones are kept and a portion is missing. The sample yields tens of thousands of clones, roughly 87% seen once. The starting material was CD4+ or CD8+ T cells sorted from blood, obtained in a trial of the OX40 agonist ivuxolimab. The receptor was isolated from an adult with an advanced solid tumor such as melanoma, head and neck, liver or kidney cancer. The chain combines TRBV7-8 with TRBJ1-5; TRBD1 matches 9 bases. The CDR3 sequence: CASRPRDRVTTSNQPQHF. Here the CDR3 DNA reads TGTGCCAGCCGCCCCCGGGACAGGGTAACGACTAGCAATCAGCCCCAGCATTTT.